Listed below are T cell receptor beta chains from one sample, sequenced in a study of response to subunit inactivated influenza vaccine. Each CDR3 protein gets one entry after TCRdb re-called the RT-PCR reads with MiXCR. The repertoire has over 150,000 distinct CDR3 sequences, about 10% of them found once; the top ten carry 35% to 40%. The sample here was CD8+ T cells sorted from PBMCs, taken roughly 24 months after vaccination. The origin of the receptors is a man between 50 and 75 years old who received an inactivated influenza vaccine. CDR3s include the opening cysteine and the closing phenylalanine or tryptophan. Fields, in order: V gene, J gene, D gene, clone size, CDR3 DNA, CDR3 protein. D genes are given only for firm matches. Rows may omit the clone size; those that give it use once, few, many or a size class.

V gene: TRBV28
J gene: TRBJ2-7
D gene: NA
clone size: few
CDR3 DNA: TGTGCCAGCAGTCCATCTTCGGGCCTCTACGAGCAGTACTTC
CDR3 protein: CASSPSSGLYEQYF

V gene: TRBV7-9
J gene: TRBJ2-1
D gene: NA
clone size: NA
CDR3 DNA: TGTGCCAGCAGCCACACCCCTTGGGGGCAGTTCTTC
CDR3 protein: CASSHTPWGQFF

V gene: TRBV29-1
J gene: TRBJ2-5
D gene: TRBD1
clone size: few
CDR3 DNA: TGCAGCGGGACCCAGGGGGCGCCGTGGGAGACCCAGTACTTC
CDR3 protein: CSGTQGAPWETQYF

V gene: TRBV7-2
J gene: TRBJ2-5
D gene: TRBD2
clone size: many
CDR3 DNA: TGTGCCAGCAGCTTAATGGGGGTGGGGGGGTACCAAGAGACCCAGTACTTC
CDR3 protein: CASSLMGVGGYQETQYF

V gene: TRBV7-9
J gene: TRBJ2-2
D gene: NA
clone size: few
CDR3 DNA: TGTGCCAGCAGCTTTTCCGCCGGGGAGCTGTTTTTT
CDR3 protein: CASSFSAGELFF

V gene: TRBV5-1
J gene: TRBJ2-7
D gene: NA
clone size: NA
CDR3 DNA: TGCGCCAGCAGCCGCAACCCCGACAGCTACGAGCAGTACTTC
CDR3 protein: CASSRNPDSYEQYF

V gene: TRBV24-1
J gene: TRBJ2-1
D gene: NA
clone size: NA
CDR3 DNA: TGTGCCACCAGTGATGGCGTTGCCTACAATGAGCAGTTCTTC
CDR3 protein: CATSDGVAYNEQFF

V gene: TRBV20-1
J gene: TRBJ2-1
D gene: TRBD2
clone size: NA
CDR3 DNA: TGCAGTGCTAGTGACCTAGCGGGGGGCCAGAGCTCCTACAATGAGCAGTTCTTC
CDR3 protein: CSASDLAGGQSSYNEQFF

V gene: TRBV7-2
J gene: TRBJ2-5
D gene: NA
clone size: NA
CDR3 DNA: TGTGCCAGCAGCCCTGGGTGGACCCAGTACTTC
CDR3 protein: CASSPGWTQYF

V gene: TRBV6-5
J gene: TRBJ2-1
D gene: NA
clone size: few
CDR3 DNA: TGTGCCAGCAGTTACTCCGTTAGCGCAAGCTCCTACAATGAGCAGTTCTTC
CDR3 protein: CASSYSVSASSYNEQFF